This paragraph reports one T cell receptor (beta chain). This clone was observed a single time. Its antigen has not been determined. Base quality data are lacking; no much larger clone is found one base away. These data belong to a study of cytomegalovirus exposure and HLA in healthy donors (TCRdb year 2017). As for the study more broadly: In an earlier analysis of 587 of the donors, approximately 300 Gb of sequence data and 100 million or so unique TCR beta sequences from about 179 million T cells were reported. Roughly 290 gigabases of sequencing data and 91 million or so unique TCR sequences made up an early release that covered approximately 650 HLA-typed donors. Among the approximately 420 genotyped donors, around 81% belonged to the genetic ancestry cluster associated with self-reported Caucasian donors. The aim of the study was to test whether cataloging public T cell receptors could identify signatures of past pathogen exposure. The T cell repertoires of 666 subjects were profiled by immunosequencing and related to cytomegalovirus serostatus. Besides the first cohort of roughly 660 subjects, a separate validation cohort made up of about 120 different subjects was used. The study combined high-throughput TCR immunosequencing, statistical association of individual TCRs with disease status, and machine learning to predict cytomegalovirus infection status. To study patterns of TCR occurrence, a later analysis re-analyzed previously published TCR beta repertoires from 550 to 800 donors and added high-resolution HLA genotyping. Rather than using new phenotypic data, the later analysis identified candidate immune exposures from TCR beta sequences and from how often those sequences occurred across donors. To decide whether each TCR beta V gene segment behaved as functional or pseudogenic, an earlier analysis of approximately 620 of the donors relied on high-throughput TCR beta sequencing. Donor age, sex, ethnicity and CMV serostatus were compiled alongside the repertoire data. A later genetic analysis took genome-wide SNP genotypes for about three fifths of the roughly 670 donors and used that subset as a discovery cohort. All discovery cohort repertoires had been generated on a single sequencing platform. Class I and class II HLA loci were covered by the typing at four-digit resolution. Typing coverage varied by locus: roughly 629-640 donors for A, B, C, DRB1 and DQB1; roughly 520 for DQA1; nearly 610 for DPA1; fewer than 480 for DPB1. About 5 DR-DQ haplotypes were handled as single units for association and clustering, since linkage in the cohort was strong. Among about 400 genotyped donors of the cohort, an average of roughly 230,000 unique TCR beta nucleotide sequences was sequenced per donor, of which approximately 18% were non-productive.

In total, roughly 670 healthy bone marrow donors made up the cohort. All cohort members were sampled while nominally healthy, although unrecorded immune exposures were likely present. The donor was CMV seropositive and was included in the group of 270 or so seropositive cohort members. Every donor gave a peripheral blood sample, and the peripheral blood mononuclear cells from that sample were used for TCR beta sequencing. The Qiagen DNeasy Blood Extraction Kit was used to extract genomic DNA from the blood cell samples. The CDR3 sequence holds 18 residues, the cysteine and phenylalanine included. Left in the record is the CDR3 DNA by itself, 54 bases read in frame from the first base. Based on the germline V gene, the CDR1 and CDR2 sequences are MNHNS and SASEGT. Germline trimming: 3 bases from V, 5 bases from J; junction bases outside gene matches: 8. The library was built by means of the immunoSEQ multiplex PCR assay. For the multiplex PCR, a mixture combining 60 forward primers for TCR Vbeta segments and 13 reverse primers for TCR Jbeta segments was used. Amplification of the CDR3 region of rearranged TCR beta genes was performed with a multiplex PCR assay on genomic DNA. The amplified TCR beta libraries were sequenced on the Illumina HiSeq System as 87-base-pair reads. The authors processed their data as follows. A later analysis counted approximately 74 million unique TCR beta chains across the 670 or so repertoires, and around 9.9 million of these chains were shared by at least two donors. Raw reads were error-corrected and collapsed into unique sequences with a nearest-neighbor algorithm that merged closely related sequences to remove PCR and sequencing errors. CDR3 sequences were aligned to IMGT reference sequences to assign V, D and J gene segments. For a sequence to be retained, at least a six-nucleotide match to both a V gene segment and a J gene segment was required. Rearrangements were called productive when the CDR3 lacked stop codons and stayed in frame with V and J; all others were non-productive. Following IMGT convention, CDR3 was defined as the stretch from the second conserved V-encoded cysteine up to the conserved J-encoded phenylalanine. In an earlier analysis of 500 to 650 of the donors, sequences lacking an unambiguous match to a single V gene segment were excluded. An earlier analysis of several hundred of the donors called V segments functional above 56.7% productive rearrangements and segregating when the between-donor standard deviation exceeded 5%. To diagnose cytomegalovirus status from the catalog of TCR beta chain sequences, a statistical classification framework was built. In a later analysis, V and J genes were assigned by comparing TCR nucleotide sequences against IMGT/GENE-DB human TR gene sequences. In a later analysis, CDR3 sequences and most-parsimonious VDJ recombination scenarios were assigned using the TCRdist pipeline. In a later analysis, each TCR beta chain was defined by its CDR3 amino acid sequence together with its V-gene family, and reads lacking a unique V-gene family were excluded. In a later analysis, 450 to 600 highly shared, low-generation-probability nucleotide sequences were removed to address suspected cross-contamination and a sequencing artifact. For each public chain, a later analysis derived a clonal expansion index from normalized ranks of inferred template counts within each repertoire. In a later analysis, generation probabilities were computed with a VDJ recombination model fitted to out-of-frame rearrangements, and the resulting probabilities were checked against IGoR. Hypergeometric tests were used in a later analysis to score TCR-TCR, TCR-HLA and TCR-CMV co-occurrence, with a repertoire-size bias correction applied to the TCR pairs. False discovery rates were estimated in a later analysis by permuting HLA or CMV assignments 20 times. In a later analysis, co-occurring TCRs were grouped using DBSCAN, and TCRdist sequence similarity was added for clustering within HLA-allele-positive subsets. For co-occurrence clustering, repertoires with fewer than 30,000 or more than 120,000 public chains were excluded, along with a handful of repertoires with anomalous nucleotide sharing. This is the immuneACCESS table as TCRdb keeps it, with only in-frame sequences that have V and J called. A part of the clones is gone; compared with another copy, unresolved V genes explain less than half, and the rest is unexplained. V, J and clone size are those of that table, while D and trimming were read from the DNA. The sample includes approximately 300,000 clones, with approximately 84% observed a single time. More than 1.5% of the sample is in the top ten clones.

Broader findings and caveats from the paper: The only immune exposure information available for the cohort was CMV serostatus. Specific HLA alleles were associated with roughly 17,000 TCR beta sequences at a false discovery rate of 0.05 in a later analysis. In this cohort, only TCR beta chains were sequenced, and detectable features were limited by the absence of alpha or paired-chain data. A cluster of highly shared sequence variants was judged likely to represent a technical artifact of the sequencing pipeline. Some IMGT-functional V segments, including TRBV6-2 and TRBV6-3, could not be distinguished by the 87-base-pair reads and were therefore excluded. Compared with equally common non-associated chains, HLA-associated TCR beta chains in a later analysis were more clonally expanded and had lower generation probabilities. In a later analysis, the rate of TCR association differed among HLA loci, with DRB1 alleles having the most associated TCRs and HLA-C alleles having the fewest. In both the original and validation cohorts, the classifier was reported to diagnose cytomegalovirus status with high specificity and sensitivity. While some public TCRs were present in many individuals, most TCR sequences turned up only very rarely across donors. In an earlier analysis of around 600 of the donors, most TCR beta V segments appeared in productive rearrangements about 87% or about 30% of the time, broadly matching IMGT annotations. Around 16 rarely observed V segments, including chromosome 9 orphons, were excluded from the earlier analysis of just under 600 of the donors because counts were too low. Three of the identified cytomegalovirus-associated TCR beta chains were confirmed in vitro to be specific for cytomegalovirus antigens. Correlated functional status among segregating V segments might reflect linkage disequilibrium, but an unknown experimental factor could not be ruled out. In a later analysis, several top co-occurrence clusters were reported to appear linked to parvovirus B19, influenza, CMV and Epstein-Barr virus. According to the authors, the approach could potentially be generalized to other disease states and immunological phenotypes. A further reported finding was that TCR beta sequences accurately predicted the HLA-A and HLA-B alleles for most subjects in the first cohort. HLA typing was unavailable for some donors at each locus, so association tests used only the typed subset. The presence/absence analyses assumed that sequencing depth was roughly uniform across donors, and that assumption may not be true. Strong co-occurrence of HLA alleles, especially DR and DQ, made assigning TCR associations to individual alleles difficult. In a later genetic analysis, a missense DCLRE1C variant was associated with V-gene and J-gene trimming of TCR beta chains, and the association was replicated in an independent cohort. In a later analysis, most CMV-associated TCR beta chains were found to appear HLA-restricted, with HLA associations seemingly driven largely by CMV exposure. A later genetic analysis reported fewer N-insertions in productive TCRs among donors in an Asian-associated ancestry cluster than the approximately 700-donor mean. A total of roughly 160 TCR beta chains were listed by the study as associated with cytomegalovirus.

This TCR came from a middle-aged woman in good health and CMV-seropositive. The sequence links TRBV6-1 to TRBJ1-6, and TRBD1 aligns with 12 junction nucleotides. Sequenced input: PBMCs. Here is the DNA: TGTGCCAGCAGTGAGGGACAGGGGGCAGGGGTAGATAATTCACCCCTCCACTTT. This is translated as CASSEGQGAGVDNSPLHF.